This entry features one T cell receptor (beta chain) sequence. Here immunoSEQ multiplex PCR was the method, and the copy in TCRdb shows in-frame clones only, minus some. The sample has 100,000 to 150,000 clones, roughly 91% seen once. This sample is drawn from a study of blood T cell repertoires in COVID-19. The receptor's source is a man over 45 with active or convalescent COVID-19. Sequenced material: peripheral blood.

Written as DNA, the CDR3 is TGCAGCGGGAAACAGGGGACAGATACGCAGTATTTT. It encodes CSGKQGTDTQYF. The chain has TRBV29-1 and TRBJ2-3; 7 bases are shared with TRBD1. Germline V gene sequence: CDR1 SQVTM, CDR2 ANQGSEA. V shed 7 bases, J shed 3 bases, and the junction held 4 bases outside the gene matches. CDR3 size: 12 residues.